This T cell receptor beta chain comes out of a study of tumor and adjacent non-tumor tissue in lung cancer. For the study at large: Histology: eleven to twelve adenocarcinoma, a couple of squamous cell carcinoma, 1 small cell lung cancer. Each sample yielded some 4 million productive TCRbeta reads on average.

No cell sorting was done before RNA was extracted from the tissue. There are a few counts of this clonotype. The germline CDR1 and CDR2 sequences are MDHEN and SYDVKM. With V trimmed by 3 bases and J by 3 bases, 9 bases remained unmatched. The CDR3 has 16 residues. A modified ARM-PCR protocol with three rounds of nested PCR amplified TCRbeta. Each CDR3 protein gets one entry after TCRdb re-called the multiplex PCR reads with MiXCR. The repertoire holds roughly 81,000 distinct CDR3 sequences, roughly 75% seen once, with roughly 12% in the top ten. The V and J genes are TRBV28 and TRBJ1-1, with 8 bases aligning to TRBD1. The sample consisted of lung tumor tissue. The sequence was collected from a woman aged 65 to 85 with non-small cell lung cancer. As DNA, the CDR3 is TGTGCCAGCAGTTTGGGCAGGGGGCGATTCGACACTGAAGCTTTCTTT. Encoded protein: CASSLGRGRFDTEAFF.